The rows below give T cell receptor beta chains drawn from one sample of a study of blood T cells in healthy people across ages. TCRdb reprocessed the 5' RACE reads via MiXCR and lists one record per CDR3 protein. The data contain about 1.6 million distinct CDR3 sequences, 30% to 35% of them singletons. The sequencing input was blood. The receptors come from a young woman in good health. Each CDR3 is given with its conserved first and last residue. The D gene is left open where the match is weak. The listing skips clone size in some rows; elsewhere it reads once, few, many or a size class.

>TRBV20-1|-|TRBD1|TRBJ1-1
CSARGPDRVEAFF
TGCAGTGCTAGAGGACCCGACAGGGTTGAGGCTTTCTTT
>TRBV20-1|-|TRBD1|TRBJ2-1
CSARGDRAPTEQFF
TGCAGTGCTAGGGGGGACAGGGCTCCCACCGAGCAGTTCTTC
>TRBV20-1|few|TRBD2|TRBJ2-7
CSARKPSGYEQYF
TGCAGTGCTAGAAAGCCTAGCGGGTACGAGCAGTACTTC
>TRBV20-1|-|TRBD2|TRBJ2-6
CSARIAGGPAGANVLTF
TGCAGTGCTAGAATAGCGGGAGGGCCGGCTGGGGCCAACGTCCTGACTTTC
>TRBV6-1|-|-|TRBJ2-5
CASSGCRAEETQYF
TGTGCCAGCAGTGGATGCAGGGCGGAAGAGACCCAGTACTTC
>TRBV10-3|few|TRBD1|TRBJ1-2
CAIRDWDSPSYYGYTF
TGTGCCATCAGGGACTGGGACAGCCCTTCCTACTATGGCTACACCTTC
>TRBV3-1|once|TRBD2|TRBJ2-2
CASSQDIDRPSGATGELFF
TGTGCCAGCAGCCAAGATATCGACCGACCTAGCGGGGCCACCGGGGAGCTGTTTTTT
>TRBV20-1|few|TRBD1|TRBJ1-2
CSASREGTGYGYTF
TGCAGTGCTAGCCGCGAGGGGACAGGGTATGGCTACACCTTC
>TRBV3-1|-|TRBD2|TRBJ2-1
CASSSPAGVGNEQFF
TGTGCCAGCAGCTCACCAGCGGGAGTGGGGAATGAGCAGTTCTTC
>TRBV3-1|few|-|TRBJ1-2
CASSQDERGYTF
TGTGCCAGCAGCCAAGATGAGAGGGGCTACACCTTC
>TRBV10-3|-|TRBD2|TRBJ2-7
CAISESTGGEYF
TGTGCCATCAGTGAGTCTACCGGGGGGGAGTACTTC
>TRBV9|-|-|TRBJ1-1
CASSVGVATEAFF
TGTGCCAGCAGCGTAGGGGTGGCCACTGAAGCTTTCTTT
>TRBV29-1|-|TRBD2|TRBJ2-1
CSVLTQTSGGGNEQFF
TGCAGCGTTCTGACCCAGACTAGCGGGGGGGGAAATGAGCAGTTCTTC
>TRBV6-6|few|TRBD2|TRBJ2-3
CASSYAGGLDTQYF
TGTGCCAGCAGTTACGCGGGGGGCCTGGATACGCAGTATTTT
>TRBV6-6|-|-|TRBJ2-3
CASSGPARDTQYF
TGTGCCAGCAGTGGGCCTGCCCGAGATACGCAGTATTTT
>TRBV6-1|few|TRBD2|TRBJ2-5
CASSNPLSGGHQETQYF
TGTGCCAGCTCTAATCCTCTTAGCGGGGGACACCAAGAGACCCAGTACTTC
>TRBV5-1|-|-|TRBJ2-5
CASSLVDIQETQYF
TGCGCCAGCAGCTTGGTGGACATTCAAGAGACCCAGTACTTC
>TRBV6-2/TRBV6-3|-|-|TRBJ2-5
CASSPADETQYF
TGTGCCAGCAGTCCTGCGGACGAGACCCAGTACTTC
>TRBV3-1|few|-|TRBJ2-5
CASLSGDPYFQETQYF
TGTGCCAGCCTCAGTGGGGACCCCTACTTCCAAGAGACCCAGTACTTC
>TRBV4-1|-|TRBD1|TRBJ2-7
CAGRQGYEQYF
TGCGCCGGCAGACAGGGTTACGAGCAGTACTTC
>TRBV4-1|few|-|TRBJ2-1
CASSLGPGSHNEQFF
TGCGCCAGCAGCCTGGGGCCTGGATCCCACAATGAGCAGTTCTTC
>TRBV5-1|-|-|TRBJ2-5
CASSISGTETQYF
TGCGCCAGCAGTATCTCGGGAACGGAGACCCAGTACTTC
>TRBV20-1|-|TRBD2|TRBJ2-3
CSARELAGGLRTDTQYF
TGCAGTGCTAGAGAACTAGCGGGAGGGCTACGCACAGATACGCAGTATTTT
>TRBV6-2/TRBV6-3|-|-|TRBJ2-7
CASSDRISSYEQYF
TGTGCCAGCAGTGACAGGATCTCCTCCTACGAGCAGTACTTC
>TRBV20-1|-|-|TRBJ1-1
CSAPTPNTEAFF
TGCAGTGCCCCGACACCGAACACTGAAGCTTTCTTT
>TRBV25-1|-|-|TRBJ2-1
CASSGRAVGYNEQFF
TGTGCCAGCAGTGGGAGGGCCGTTGGCTACAATGAGCAGTTCTTC
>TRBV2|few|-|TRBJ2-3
CASSERGGAGSTDTQYF
TGTGCCAGCAGTGAGAGGGGGGGAGCGGGGAGCACAGATACGCAGTATTTT
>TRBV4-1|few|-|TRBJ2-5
CASSHGSGQETQYF
TGCGCCAGCAGCCATGGCAGCGGCCAAGAGACCCAGTACTTC
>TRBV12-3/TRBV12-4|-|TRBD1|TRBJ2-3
CASASTGVSTDTQYF
TGTGCCAGCGCCAGCACAGGGGTCAGCACAGATACGCAGTATTTT
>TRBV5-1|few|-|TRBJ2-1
CASSLDNGWNEQFF
TGCGCCAGCAGCTTAGACAACGGGTGGAATGAGCAGTTCTTC
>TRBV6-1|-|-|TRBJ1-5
CASKLDRTNQPQHF
TGTGCCAGCAAGCTTGACAGAACAAATCAGCCCCAGCATTTT
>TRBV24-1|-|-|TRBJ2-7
CATSNSRGAVEEQYF
TGTGCCACCAGTAATTCCCGCGGGGCAGTCGAGGAGCAGTACTTC
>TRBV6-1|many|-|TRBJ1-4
CASRGWSATNEKLFF
TGTGCCAGCAGGGGGTGGAGTGCAACTAATGAAAAACTGTTTTTT
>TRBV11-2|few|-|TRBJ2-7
CASSSRDSTPNAYEQYF
TGTGCCAGCAGCTCCCGGGACTCAACCCCAAACGCCTACGAGCAGTACTTC
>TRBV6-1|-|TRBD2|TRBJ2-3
CASRTASGGDTQYF
TGTGCCAGCAGGACGGCTAGCGGGGGAGATACGCAGTATTTT
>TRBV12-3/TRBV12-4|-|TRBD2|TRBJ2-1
CASSFFGGGASEQFF
TGTGCCAGCAGTTTTTTTGGCGGGGGGGCCTCTGAGCAGTTCTTC
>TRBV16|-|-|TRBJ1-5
CASSHQGGQPQHF
TGTGCCAGCAGCCACCAGGGCGGTCAGCCCCAGCATTTT
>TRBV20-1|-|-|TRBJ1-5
CSASPRNSNQPQHF
TGCAGTGCTAGCCCGAGAAATAGCAATCAGCCCCAGCATTTT
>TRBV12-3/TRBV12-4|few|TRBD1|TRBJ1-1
CASSWDRATEAFF
TGTGCCAGCAGTTGGGACAGGGCGACTGAAGCTTTCTTT
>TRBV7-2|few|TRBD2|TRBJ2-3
CASSIGAGVVDTQYF
TGTGCCAGCAGTATCGGGGCGGGAGTAGTGGATACGCAGTATTTT
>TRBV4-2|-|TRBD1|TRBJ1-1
CASSQDRGGPEAFF
TGTGCCAGCAGCCAAGATAGAGGGGGCCCCGAAGCTTTCTTT
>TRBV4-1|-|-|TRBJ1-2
CASKTQGAANYGYTF
TGCGCCAGCAAAACCCAGGGAGCAGCCAACTATGGCTACACCTTC
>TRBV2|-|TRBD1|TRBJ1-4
CASSEALQGGNEKLFF
TGTGCCAGCAGTGAAGCGCTTCAGGGGGGGAATGAAAAACTGTTTTTT
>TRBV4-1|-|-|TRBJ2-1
CASSQGVLGSYNDNEQFF
TGCGCCAGCAGCCAAGGGGTTCTAGGGAGTTATAATGACAATGAGCAGTTCTTC
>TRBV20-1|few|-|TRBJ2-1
CSARDGVTRHEQFF
TGCAGTGCTAGAGATGGGGTTACCAGGCATGAGCAGTTCTTC
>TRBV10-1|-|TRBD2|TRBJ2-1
CASSGTSGGTPYNEQFF
TGCGCCAGCAGTGGGACTAGCGGGGGGACCCCTTACAATGAGCAGTTCTTC
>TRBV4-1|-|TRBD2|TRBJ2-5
CASSQVLAGGKEAQYF
TGCGCCAGCAGCCAAGTATTAGCGGGGGGTAAAGAGGCCCAGTACTTC
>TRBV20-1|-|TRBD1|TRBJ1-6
CSARAGQYNSPLHF
TGCAGTGCTAGGGCGGGACAGTATAATTCACCCCTCCACTTT
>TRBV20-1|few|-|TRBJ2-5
CSATDLGWGTQYF
TGCAGTGCTACGGACCTAGGTTGGGGGACCCAGTACTTC
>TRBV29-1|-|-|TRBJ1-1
CSAREDYRGAEAFF
TGCAGCGCCCGCGAGGATTATAGGGGGGCTGAAGCTTTCTTT
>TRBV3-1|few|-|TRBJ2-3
CASSRERGITDTQYF
TGTGCCAGCAGTCGCGAAAGGGGGATCACAGATACGCAGTATTTT
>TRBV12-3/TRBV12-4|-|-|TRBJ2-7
CASSHRGGEALDYEQYF
TGTGCCAGCAGCCATAGGGGGGGGGAGGCGCTTGACTACGAGCAGTACTTC
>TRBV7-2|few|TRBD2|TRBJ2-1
CASSLAGYSGYNEQFF
TGTGCCAGCAGCTTAGCGGGGTATAGCGGGTACAATGAGCAGTTCTTC
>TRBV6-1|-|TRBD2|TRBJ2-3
CASSPGLAASGNTQYF
TGTGCCAGCAGCCCGGGACTAGCGGCCAGCGGAAATACGCAGTATTTT
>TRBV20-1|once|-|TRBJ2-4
CSALPTGGGQLAKNIQYF
TGCAGTGCTCTCCCGACTGGCGGGGGCCAATTAGCCAAAAACATTCAGTACTTC
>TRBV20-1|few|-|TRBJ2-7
CSGAESYEQYF
TGCAGTGGGGCAGAGTCCTACGAGCAGTACTTC
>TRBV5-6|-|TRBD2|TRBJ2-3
CASSLEGLFTDTQYF
TGTGCCAGCAGCTTGGAGGGACTATTCACAGATACGCAGTATTTT
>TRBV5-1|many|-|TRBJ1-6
CASSLEEGSGSPLHF
TGCGCCAGCAGCTTGGAGGAGGGGTCGGGTTCACCCCTCCACTTT
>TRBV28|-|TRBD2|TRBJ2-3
CASSLRGRVDTDTQYF
TGTGCCAGCAGTTTACGCGGGAGGGTCGACACAGATACGCAGTATTTT
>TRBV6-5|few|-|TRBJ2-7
CASGGDRDNSYEQYF
TGTGCCAGCGGGGGGGACCGGGACAACTCCTACGAGCAGTACTTC